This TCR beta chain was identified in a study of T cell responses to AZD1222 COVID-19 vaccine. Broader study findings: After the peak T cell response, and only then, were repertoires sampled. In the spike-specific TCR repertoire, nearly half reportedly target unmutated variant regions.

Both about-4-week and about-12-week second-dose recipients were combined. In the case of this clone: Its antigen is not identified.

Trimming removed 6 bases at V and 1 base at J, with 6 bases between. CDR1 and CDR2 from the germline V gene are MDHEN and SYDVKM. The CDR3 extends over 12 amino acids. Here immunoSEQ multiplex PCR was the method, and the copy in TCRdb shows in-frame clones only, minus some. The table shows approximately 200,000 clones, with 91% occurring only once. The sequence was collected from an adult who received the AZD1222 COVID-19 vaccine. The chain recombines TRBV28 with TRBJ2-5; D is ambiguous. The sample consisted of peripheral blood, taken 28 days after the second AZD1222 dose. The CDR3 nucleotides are TGTGCCAGCAGGGCATTCCAAGAGACCCAGTACTTC. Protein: CASRAFQETQYF. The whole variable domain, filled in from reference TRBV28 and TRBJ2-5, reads DVKVTQSSRYLVKRTGEKVFLECVQDMDHENMFWYRQDPGLGLRLIYFSYDVKMKEKGDIPEGYSVSREKKERFSLILESASTNQTSMYLCASRAFQETQYFGPGTRLLVL.